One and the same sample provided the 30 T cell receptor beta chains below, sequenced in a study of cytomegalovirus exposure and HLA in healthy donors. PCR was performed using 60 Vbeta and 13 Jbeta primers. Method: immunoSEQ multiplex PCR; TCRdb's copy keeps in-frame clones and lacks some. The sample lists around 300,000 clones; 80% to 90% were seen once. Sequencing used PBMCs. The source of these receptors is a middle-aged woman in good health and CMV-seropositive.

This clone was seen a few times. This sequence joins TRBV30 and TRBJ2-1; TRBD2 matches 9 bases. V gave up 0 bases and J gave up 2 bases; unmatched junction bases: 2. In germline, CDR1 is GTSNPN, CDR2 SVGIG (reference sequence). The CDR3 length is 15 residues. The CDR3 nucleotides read TGTGCCTGGAGTGTCGCGGGAGGGCCCTACAATGAGCAGTTCTTC. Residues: CAWSVAGGPYNEQFF.

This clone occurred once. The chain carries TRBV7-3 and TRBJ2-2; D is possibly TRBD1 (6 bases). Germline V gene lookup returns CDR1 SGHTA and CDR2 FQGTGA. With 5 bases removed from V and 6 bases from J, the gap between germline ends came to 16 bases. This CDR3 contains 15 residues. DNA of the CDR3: TGTGCCAGCAGCAAAACAGGGCAGGTGGCCGGGGAGCTGTTTTTT. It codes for CASSKTGQVAGELFF.

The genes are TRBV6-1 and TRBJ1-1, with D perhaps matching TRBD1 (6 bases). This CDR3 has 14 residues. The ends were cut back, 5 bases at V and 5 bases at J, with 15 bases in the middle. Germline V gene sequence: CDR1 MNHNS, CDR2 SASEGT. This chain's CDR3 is CASSPTGRQTEAFF. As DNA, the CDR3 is TGTGCCAGCAGTCCGACAGGTCGGCAGACTGAAGCTTTCTTT.

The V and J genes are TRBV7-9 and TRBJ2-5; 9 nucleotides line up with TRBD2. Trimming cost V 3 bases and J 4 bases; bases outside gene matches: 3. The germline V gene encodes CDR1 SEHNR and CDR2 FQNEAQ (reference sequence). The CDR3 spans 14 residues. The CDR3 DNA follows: TGTGCCAGCAGCTTGATAGCGGGAGCAGAGACCCAGTACTTC. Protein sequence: CASSLIAGAETQYF.

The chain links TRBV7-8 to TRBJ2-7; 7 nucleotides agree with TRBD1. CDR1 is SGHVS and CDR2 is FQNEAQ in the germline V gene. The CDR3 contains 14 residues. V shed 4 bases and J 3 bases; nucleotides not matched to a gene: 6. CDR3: CASSSLRDSYEQYF. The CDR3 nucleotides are TGTGCCAGCAGCTCCCTCCGGGACAGCTACGAGCAGTACTTC.

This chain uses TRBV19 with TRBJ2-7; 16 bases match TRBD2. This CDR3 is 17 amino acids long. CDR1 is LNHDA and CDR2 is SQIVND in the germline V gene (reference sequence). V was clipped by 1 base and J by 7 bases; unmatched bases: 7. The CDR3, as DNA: TGTGCCAGTAGTATAGCCCAAGGGACTAGCGGGAGGGTTGAGCAGTACTTC. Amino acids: CASSIAQGTSGRVEQYF.

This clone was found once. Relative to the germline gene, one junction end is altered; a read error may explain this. The CDR3 DNA sequence: TGTGCCAGCAGCTTAAGGCAATCCTCTGGGGCCAACGGCCTGACTTTC. Translating it yields CASSLRQSSGANGLTF. The rearrangement uses TRBV7-3 and TRBJ2-6; TRBD1 is a possible D gene (5 bases). This CDR3 spans 16 amino acids. Per germline, CDR1 SGHTA and CDR2 FQGTGA.

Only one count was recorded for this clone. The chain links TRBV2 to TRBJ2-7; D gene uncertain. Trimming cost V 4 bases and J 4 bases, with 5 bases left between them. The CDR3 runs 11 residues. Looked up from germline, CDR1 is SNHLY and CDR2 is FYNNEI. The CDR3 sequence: CASSVQYEQYF. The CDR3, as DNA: TGTGCCAGCAGTGTCCAGTACGAGCAGTACTTC.

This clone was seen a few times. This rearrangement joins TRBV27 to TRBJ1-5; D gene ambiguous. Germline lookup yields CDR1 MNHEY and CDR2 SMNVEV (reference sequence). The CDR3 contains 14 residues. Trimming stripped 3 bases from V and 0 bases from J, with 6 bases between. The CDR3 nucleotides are TGTGCCAGCAGTTTCGGGTATAGCAATCAGCCCCAGCATTTT. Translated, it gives CASSFGYSNQPQHF.

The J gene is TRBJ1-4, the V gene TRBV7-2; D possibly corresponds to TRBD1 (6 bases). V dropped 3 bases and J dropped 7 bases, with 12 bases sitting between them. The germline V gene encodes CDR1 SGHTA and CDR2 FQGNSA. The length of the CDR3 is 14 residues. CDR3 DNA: TGTGCCAGCAGCTTCCGAGGGGGTGGTGAAAAACTGTTTTTT. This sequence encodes CASSFRGGGEKLFF.

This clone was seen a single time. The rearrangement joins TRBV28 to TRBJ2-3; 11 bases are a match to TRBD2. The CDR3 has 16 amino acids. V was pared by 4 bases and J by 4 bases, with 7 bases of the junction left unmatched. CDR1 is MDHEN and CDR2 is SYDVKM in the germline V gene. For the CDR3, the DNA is TGTGCCAGCAGTTCCCCCACTAGCGGGAGTTCAGATACGCAGTATTTT. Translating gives CASSSPTSGSSDTQYF.

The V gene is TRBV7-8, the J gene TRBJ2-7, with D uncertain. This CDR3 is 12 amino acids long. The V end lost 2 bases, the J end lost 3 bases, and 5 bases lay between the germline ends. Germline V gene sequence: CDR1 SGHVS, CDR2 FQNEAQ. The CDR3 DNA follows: TGTGCCAGCAGCTTATACGGCTACGAGCAGTACTTC. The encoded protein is CASSLYGYEQYF.

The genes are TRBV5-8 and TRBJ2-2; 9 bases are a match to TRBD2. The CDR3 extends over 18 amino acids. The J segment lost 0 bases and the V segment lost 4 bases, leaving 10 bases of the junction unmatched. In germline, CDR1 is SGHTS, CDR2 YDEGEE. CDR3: CASSRGGRAVSNTGELFF. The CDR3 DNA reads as TGTGCCAGCAGCCGGGGCGGGAGGGCGGTTTCGAACACCGGGGAGCTGTTTTTT. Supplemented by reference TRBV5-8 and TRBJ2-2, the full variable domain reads EAGVTQSPTHLIKTRGQQATLRCSPISGHTSVYWYQQALGLGLQFLLWYDEGEERNRGNFPPRFSGRQFPNYSSELNVNALELEDSALYLCASSRGGRAVSNTGELFFGEGSRLTVL.

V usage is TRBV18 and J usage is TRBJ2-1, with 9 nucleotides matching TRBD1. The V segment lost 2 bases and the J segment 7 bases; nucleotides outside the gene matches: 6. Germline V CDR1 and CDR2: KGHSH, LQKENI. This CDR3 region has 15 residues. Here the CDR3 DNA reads TGTGCCAGCTCACCATTACAGGGGGCCGGGAATGAGCAGTTCTTC. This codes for CASSPLQGAGNEQFF.

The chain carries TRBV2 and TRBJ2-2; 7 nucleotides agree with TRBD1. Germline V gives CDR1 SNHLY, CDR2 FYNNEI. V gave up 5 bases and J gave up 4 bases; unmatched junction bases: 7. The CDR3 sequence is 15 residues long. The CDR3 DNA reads TGTGCCAGCAGTCGAGACAGGGAACCCACCGGGGAGCTGTTTTTT. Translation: CASSRDREPTGELFF.

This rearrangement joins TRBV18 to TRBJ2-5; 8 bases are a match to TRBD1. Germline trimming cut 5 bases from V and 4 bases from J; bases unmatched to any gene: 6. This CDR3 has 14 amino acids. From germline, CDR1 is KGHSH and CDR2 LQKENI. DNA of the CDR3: TGTGCCAGCTCAAGACAGGGGTTCGTAGAGACCCAGTACTTC. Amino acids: CASSRQGFVETQYF. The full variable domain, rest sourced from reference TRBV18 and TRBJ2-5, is NAGVMQNPRHLVRRRGQEARLRCSPMKGHSHVYWYRQLPEEGLKFMVYLQKENIIDESGMPKERFSAEFPKEGPSILRIQQVVRGDSAAYFCASSRQGFVETQYFGPGTRLLVL.

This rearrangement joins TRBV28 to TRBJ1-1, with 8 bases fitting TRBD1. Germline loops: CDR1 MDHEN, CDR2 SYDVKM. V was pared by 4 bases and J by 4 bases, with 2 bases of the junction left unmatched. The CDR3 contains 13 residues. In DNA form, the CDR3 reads TGTGCCAGCAGTTACAGGGGGATCACTGAAGCTTTCTTT. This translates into CASSYRGITEAFF.

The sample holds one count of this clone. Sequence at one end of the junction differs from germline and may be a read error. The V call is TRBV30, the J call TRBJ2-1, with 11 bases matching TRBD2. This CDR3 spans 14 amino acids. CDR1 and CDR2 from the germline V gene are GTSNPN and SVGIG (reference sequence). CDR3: CAGSPSGRPNEQFF. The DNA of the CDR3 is TGTGCCGGGAGCCCTAGCGGGAGGCCCAATGAGCAGTTCTTC. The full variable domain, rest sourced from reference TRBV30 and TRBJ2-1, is SQTIHQWPATLVQPVGSPLSLECTVEGTSNPNLYWYRQAAGRGLQLLFYSVGIGQISSEVPQNLSASRPQDRQFILSSKKLLLSDSGFYLCAGSPSGRPNEQFFGPGTRLTVL.

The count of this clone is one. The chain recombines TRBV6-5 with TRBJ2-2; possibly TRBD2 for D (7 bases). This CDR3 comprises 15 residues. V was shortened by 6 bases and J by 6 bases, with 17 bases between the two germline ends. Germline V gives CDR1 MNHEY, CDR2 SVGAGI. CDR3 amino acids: CASRAIGGGPGELFF. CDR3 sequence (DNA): TGTGCCAGCAGGGCCATAGGGGGGGGGCCCGGGGAGCTGTTTTTT.

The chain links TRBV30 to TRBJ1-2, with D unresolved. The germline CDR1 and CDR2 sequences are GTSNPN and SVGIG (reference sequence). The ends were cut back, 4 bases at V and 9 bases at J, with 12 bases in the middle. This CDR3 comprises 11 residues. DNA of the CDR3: TGTGCCTGGATGAACAGCGGAAGCTACACCTTC. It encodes CAWMNSGSYTF.

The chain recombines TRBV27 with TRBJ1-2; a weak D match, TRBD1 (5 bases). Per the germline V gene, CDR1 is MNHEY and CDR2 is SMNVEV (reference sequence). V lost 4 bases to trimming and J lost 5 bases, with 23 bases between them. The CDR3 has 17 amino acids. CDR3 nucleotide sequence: TGTGCCAGCAGTTCCAACCTCCTCGGGGGAATGGGGTATGGCTACACCTTC. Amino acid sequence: CASSSNLLGGMGYGYTF.

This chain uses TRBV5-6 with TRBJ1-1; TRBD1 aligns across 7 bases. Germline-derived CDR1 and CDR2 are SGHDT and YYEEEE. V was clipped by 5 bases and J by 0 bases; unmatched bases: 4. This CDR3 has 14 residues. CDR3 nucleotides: TGTGCCAGCAGTCGGGACAGACTGAACACTGAAGCTTTCTTT. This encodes CASSRDRLNTEAFF.

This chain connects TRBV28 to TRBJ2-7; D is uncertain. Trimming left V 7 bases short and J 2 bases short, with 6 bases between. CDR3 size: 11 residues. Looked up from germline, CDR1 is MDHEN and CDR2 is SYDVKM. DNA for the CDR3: TGTGCCAGCACCGACACCTACGAGCAGTACTTC. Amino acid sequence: CASTDTYEQYF.

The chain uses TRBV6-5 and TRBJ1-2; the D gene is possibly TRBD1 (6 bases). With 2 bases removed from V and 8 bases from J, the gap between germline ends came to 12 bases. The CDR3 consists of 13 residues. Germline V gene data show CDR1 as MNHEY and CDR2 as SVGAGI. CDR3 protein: CASSYSQGSGYTF. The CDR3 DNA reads TGTGCCAGCAGTTACAGTCAGGGGTCGGGCTACACCTTC.

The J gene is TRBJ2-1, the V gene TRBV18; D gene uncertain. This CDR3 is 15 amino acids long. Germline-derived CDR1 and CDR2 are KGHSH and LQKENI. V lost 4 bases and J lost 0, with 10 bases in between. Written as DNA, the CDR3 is TGTGCCAGCTCACGGTGGCCCAGCTCCTACAATGAGCAGTTCTTC. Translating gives CASSRWPSSYNEQFF.

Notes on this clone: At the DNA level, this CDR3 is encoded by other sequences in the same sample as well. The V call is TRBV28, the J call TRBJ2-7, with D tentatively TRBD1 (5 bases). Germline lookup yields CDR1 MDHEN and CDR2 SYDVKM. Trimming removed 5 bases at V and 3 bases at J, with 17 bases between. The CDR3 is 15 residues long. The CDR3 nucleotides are TGTGCCAGCAGTCCCCCGGGTCAGGGTAGCTACGAGCAGTACTTC. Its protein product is CASSPPGQGSYEQYF.

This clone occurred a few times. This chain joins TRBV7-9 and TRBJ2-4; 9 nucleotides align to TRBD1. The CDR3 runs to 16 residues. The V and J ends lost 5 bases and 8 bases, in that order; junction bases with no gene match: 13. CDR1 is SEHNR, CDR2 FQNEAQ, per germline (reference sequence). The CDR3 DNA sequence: TGTGCCAGCAGCATGGGACAGGGAGCTGATAGGGACATTCAGTACTTC. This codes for CASSMGQGADRDIQYF.

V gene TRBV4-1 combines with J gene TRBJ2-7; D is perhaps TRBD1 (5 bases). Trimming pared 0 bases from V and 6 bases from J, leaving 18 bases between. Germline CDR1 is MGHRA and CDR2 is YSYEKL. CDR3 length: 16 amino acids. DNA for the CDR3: TGCGCCAGCAGCCAAGAGCCGACCAGGGTCTCGGCCGAGCAGTACTTC. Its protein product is CASSQEPTRVSAEQYF.

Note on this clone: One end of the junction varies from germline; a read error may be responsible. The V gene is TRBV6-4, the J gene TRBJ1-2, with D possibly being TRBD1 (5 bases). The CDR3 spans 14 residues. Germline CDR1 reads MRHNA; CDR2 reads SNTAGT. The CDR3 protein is CASSEFAGAKHRSF. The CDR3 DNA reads TGTGCCAGCAGTGAATTTGCGGGAGCAAAACACAGGTCCTTC.

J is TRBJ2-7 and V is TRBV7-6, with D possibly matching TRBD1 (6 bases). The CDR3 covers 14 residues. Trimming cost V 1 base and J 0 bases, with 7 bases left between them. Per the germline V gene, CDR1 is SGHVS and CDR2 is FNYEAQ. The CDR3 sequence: CASSLGQDSYEQYF. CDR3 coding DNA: TGTGCCAGCAGCTTAGGACAGGACTCCTACGAGCAGTACTTC.